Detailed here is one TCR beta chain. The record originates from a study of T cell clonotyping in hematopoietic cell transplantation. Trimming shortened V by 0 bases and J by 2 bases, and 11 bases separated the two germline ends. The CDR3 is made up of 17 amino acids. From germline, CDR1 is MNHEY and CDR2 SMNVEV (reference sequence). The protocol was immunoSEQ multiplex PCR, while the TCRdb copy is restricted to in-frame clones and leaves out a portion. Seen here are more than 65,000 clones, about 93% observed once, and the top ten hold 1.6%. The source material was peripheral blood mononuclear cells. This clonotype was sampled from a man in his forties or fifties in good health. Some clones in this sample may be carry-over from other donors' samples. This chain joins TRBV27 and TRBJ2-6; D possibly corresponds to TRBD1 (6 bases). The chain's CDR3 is CASSLSWQGTGANVLTF. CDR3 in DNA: TGTGCCAGCAGTTTATCGTGGCAGGGGACTGGGGCCAACGTCCTGACTTTC.